This TCR beta chain was recorded in a study of blood T cell repertoires in COVID-19. As for the study in general: T cells, B-cell-depleted T cells, or PBMCs provided the cDNA or gDNA that served as material.

Repertoires were generated with immunoSEQ multiplex PCR, while TCRdb's copy carries only in-frame clones and drops some. The sample comprises roughly 340,000 clones, about nine tenths of which are singletons, and about 7% rests with the top ten. This CDR3 is built from 17 residues. The V and J ends lost 2 bases and 6 bases, in that order; junction bases with no gene match: 10. CDR1 is SGHRS, CDR2 YFSETQ, per germline. The receptor comes from a woman between 70 and 85 years old with COVID-19, enrolled during active disease. Sequencing used peripheral blood. The chain is built from TRBV5-1 and TRBJ2-3; 12 nucleotides line up with TRBD2. CDR3 residues: CASSFSSSGGADDTQYF. DNA of the CDR3: TGCGCCAGCAGCTTTTCATCTAGCGGGGGGGCAGATGATACGCAGTATTTT.